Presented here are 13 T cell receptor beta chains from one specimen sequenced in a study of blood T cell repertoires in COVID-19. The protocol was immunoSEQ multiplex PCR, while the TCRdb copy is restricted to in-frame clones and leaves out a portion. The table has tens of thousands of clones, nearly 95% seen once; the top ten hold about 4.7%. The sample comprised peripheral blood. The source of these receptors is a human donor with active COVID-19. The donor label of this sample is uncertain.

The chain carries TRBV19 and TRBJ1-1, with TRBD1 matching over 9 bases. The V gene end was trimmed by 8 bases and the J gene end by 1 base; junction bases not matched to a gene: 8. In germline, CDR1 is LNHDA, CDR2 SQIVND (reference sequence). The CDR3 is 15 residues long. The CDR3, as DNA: TGTGCCAGTGGGGGACAGGGAGGGAAGAACACTGAAGCTTTCTTT. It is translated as CASGGQGGKNTEAFF.

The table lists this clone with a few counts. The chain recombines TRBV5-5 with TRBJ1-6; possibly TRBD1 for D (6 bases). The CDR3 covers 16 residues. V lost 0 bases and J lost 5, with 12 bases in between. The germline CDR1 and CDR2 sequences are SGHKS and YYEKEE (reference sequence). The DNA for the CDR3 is TGTGCCAGCAGCTTGGCCGCAGGGGACGATAATTCACCCCTCCACTTT. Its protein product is CASSLAAGDDNSPLHF. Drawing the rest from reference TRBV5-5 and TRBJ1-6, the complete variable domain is DAGVTQSPTHLIKTRGQQVTLRCSPISGHKSVSWYQQVLGQGPQFIFQYYEKEERGRGNFPDRFSARQFPNYSSELNVNALLLGDSALYLCASSLAAGDDNSPLHFGNGTRLTVT.

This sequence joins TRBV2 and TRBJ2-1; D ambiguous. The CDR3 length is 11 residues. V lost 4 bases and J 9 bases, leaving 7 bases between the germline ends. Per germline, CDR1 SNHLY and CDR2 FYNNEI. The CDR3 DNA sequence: TGTGCCAGCAGTGTGTTCGGTGAGCAGTTCTTC. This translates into CASSVFGEQFF.

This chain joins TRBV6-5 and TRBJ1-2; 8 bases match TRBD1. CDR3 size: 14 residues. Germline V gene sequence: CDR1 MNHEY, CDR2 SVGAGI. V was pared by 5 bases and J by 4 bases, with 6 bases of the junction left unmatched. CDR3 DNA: TGTGCCAGCAGTCCGGACAGGGACCCCTATGGCTACACCTTC. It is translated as CASSPDRDPYGYTF.

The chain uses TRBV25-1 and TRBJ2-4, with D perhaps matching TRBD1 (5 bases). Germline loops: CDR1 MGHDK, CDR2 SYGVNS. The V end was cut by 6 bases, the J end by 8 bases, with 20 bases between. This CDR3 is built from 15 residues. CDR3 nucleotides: TGTGCCAGCAGCCCCGATGGGGCAGCTTGGGACATTCAGTACTTC. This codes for CASSPDGAAWDIQYF. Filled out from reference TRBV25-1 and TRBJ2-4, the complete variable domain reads EADIYQTPRYLVIGTGKKITLECSQTMGHDKMYWYQQDPGMELHLIHYSYGVNSTEKGDLSSESTVSRIRTEHFPLTLESARPSHTSQYLCASSPDGAAWDIQYFGAGTRLSVL.

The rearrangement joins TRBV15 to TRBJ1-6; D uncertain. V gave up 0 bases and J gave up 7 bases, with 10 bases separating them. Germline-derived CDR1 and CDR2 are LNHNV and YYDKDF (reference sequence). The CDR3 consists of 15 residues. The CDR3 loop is CATSREASRNSPLHF. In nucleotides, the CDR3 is TGTGCCACCAGCAGAGAGGCCAGTCGAAATTCACCCCTCCACTTT.

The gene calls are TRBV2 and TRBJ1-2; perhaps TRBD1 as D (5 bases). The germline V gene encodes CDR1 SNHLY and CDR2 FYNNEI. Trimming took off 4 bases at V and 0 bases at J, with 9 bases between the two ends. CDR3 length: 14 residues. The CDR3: CASSVDSPNYGYTF. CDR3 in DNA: TGTGCCAGCAGTGTCGACAGCCCTAACTATGGCTACACCTTC.

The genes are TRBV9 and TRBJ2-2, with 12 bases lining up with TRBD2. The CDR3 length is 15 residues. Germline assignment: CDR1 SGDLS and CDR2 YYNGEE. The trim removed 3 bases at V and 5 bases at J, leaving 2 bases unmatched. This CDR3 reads CASSGTSGRTGELFF. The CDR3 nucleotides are TGTGCCAGCAGCGGAACTAGCGGGAGGACCGGGGAGCTGTTTTTT.

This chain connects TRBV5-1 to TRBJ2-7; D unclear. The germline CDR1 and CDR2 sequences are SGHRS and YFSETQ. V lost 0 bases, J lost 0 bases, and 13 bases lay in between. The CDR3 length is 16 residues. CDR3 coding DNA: TGCGCCAGCAGCTTGGCCGGAACTAACCCCTCCTACGAGCAGTACTTC. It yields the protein CASSLAGTNPSYEQYF.

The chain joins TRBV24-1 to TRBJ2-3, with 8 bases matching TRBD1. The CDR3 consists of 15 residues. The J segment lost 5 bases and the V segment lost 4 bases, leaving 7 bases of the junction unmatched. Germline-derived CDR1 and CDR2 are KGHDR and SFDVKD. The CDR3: CATSDADRAGDTQYF. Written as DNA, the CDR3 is TGTGCCACCAGTGACGCGGACAGGGCAGGAGATACGCAGTATTTT.

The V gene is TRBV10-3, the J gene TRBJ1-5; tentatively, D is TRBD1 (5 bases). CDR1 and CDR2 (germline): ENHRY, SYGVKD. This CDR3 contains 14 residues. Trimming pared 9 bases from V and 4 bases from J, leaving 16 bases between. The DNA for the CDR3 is TGTGCCATTCCCACAGGTCGCAAGAATCAGCCCCAGCATTTT. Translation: CAIPTGRKNQPQHF.

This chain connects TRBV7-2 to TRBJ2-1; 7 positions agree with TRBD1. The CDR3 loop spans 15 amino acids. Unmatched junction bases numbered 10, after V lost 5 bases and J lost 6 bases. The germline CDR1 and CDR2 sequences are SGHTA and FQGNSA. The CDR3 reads CASSVGLTGRNEQFF. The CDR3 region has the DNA TGTGCCAGCAGCGTCGGGTTGACAGGGCGCAATGAGCAGTTCTTC.

CDR3 bases: TGTGCCAGCTCAATCGGGGAGAATGAGCAGTTCTTC. This gives the protein CASSIGENEQFF. The gene calls are TRBV18 and TRBJ2-1; TRBD2 might be the D (5 bases). The V end was cut by 5 bases, the J end by 7 bases, with 9 bases between. Germline values: CDR1 KGHSH, CDR2 LQKENI. The CDR3 runs to 12 residues.